The rows below give T cell receptor beta chains drawn from one sample of a study of blood T cell repertoires in COVID-19. TCRdb's copy holds only in-frame clones and misses some; the assay was immunoSEQ multiplex PCR. The repertoire holds nearly 200,000 clones, with about four fifths as singletons. Specimen: peripheral blood. The receptors were sampled from a woman aged 65 to 85 with active or convalescent COVID-19. The CDR3 runs from the conserved cysteine through the conserved F or W. D genes are given only for firm matches. Expanded clones are given a class, and other clones once, few, many or no size at all.

CASSPEDRPYEQYF	TGTGCCAGCTCACCCGAAGACAGACCCTACGAGCAGTACTTC	TRBV18	TRBJ2-7	-	-
CASSNRVIGEQYF	TGTGCCAGTAGTAACAGGGTTATAGGGGAGCAGTACTTC	TRBV19	TRBJ2-7	few	-
CASSPIRTSYEQYF	TGTGCCAGCTCACCAATAAGGACTAGCTACGAGCAGTACTTC	TRBV18	TRBJ2-7	-	TRBD2
CASSQDRRTGPTGGYTF	TGTGCCAGCAGCCAAGATAGGCGGACAGGCCCTACGGGGGGCTACACCTTC	TRBV4-2	TRBJ1-2	-	TRBD1
CASSAGGATNEKLFF	TGTGCCAGCAGCGCGGGGGGGGCAACTAATGAAAAACTGTTTTTT	TRBV11-2	TRBJ1-4	-	-
CASSEGSQGPYEQYF	TGTGCCAGCTCGGAGGGGTCCCAGGGACCCTACGAGCAGTACTTC	TRBV18	TRBJ2-7	-	-
CASSSTSSNYEQYF	TGTGCCAGCAGCTCCACTAGCTCCAACTACGAGCAGTACTTC	TRBV7-8	TRBJ2-7	-	-
CASSLDSGTSAQEQFF	TGCGCCAGCAGCTTGGACTCCGGGACTAGCGCCCAGGAGCAGTTCTTC	TRBV5-1	TRBJ2-1	-	TRBD2
CASSLVLGSGNSPLHF	TGTGCCAGCAGCTTGGTCCTGGGCAGCGGGAATTCACCCCTCCACTTT	TRBV5-5	TRBJ1-6	-	-
CASSREAKNIQYF	TGCGCCAGCAGCCGGGAGGCCAAAAACATTCAGTACTTC	TRBV4-1	TRBJ2-4	-	-
CSVVLGLAGPTDTQYF	TGCAGCGTTGTCCTGGGACTAGCGGGACCCACAGATACGCAGTATTTT	TRBV29-1	TRBJ2-3	once	TRBD2
CSATTGPALHF	TGCAGTGCTACGACAGGGCCGGCCCTCCACTTT	TRBV20-1	TRBJ1-6	few	TRBD1
CASSHRTSTDTQYF	TGCGCCAGCAGCCACCGGACTAGCACAGATACGCAGTATTTT	TRBV4-1	TRBJ2-3	-	-
CASGLWDRGLPGGYTF	TGTGCTAGTGGTTTGTGGGACAGGGGTCTACCTGGGGGCTACACCTTC	TRBV12-5	TRBJ1-2	-	TRBD1
CASSLAGSYEQYF	TGTGCCAGCAGCTTAGCGGGAAGCTACGAGCAGTACTTC	TRBV5-4	TRBJ2-7	-	TRBD2
CASSQATGNYGYTF	TGCGCCAGCAGCCAAGCGACAGGGAACTATGGCTACACCTTC	TRBV4-1	TRBJ1-2	-	TRBD1
CASRHQPGLARNEQFF	TGTGCCAGCAGGCACCAACCGGGACTAGCGAGAAATGAGCAGTTCTTC	TRBV5-5	TRBJ2-1	-	TRBD2
CASNIQGRETQYF	TGTGCCAGCAATATACAGGGTCGAGAGACCCAGTACTTC	TRBV6-6	TRBJ2-5	-	-
CATLPLGQPNTEAFF	TGTGCCACCCTGCCATTGGGACAGCCGAACACTGAAGCTTTCTTT	TRBV10-3	TRBJ1-1	-	TRBD1
CASSLGQGTKAFF	TGCGCCAGCAGCTTAGGACAGGGCACTAAAGCTTTCTTT	TRBV5-1	TRBJ1-1	once	TRBD1
CASRSGSTGELFF	TGCGCCAGCAGAAGCGGGAGCACCGGGGAGCTGTTTTTT	TRBV4-1	TRBJ2-2	-	TRBD2
CASSQDRGPGSRRFF	TGTGCCAGCAGCCAAGACAGGGGGCCAGGGTCCCGTCGTTTCTTC	TRBV7-6	TRBJ2-1	-	TRBD1
CASSNPSYEQYF	TGCGCCAGCAGCAATCCTTCCTACGAGCAGTACTTC	TRBV5-1	TRBJ2-7	-	-
CASSERVIWEQYF	TGTGCCAGCAGTGAACGGGTAATATGGGAGCAGTACTTC	TRBV6-1	TRBJ2-7	-	-
CASSQAGLAGETQYF	TGTGCCAGCAGCCAGGCGGGACTAGCTGGGGAGACCCAGTACTTC	TRBV11-3	TRBJ2-5	-	TRBD2
CSVERETQYF	TGCAGCGTTGAGAGGGAGACCCAGTACTTC	TRBV29-1	TRBJ2-5	-	-
CASSQVGLTPTYEQYF	TGCGCCAGCAGCCAAGTGGGACTGACTCCGACCTACGAGCAGTACTTC	TRBV4-1	TRBJ2-7	-	-
CASSEAHTGLFEQFF	TGCGCCAGCAGTGAGGCTCATACAGGACTATTCGAGCAGTTCTTC	TRBV10-2	TRBJ2-1	-	-
CASSRDRGTEAFF	TGTGCCAGCAGCCGTGACAGGGGCACTGAAGCTTTCTTT	TRBV5-4	TRBJ1-1	-	TRBD1
CASSQEGEGGYSGANVLTF	TGTGCCAGCAGCCAAGAGGGGGAGGGTGGCTACTCTGGGGCCAACGTCCTGACTTTC	TRBV4-2	TRBJ2-6	-	TRBD2
CAISSGLDTQYF	TGTGCCATCAGTTCTGGACTAGATACGCAGTATTTT	TRBV10-3	TRBJ2-3	-	-
CASSLGAGGTTDTQYF	TGTGCCAGCAGCTTAGGGGCAGGGGGTACCACAGATACGCAGTATTTT	TRBV7-9	TRBJ2-3	-	TRBD1
CASSLGGANVYEQYF	TGTGCCAGCAGCTTGGGGGGAGCCAATGTCTACGAGCAGTACTTC	TRBV7-2	TRBJ2-7	many	-
CATSWGPRTGGSYNEQFF	TGTGCCACCTCGTGGGGCCCGAGGACAGGGGGGTCCTACAATGAGCAGTTCTTC	TRBV27	TRBJ2-1	-	TRBD1
CASSLASALTGNTIYF	TGTGCCAGCAGCTTAGCGTCAGCGCTGACGGGAAACACCATATATTTT	TRBV13	TRBJ1-3	-	-
CASSYGSSGNTIYF	TGTGCCAGCAGTTACGGGAGCTCTGGAAACACCATATATTTT	TRBV6-2/TRBV6-3	TRBJ1-3	-	-
CSVEKGAAEQYF	TGCAGCGTTGAAAAAGGCGCGGCTGAGCAGTACTTC	TRBV29-1	TRBJ2-7	-	-